The 6 T cell receptor beta chains reported below all come from one sample, sequenced in a study of blood T cell repertoires in COVID-19. TCRdb keeps only in-frame clones here, not all; method: immunoSEQ multiplex PCR. Among fewer than 350,000 clones listed, about 89% were seen once. The specimen sequenced was PBMCs or T cells enriched from blood (not recorded which). The receptors here all came from a woman aged 40-49 years who had recovered from COVID-19.

The V gene is TRBV6-6, the J gene TRBJ2-1, with 11 bases identical to TRBD2. This CDR3 has 16 amino acids. Germline V gene lookup returns CDR1 MNHNY and CDR2 SVGAGI (reference sequence). Losses at the gene ends were 2 bases for V and 9 bases for J; bases not matched to a gene: 9. CDR3 bases: TGTGCCAGCAGTTACCCCGCTAGCGGGAGGAAGGGTGAGCAGTTCTTC. It encodes CASSYPASGRKGEQFF.

The gene calls are TRBV12-2 and TRBJ2-7; TRBD2, as called in the table, went unchecked against the DNA. TRBV12-2 is shown as a pseudogene. This CDR3 region has 20 residues. The CDR3 loop is CASRFVVSGTSGKTTYEQYF. The CDR3 DNA is TGTGCAAGTCGCTTTGTCGTGTCCGGGACTAGCGGGAAGACTACCTACGAGCAGTACTTC.

The chain is built from TRBV21-1 and TRBJ1-3. TRBV21-1 is listed as a pseudogene. The CDR3 has 18 residues. Here the CDR3 DNA reads TGTGCCAGCAGCAAACCACCCTCTTGCGGAGACTCTGGAAACACCATATATTTT. Amino acid sequence: CASSKPPSCGDSGNTIYF.

The rearrangement links TRBV6-2 or TRBV6-3 to TRBJ1-3; tentatively, D is TRBD1 (6 bases). The V end was cut by 0 bases, the J end by 0 bases, with 9 bases between. The V gene's germline CDR1 is MNHEY and CDR2 SVGEGT. This CDR3 region has 16 residues. CDR3 sequence: CASSYSTGYSGNTIYF. The CDR3, as DNA: TGTGCCAGCAGTTACTCGACAGGCTACTCTGGAAACACCATATATTTT.

The genes are TRBV18 and TRBJ2-2; D might be TRBD1 (6 bases). V was cut by 2 bases and J by 3 bases, with 13 bases left in between. CDR1 and CDR2 (germline): KGHSH, LQKENI. The CDR3 has 16 residues. This CDR3 reads CASSPMAGAYTGELFF. The CDR3 DNA reads as TGTGCCAGCTCACCAATGGCAGGGGCCTACACCGGGGAGCTGTTTTTT.

This rearrangement joins TRBV20-1 to TRBJ2-1; D not resolved. Between the trimmed V and J ends, which lost 3 bases and 6 bases, there was a span of 6 bases. This CDR3 has 11 amino acids. CDR1 and CDR2 (germline): DFQATT, SNEGSKA (reference sequence). DNA of the CDR3: TGCAGTGCTAGTGCAGGCAATGAGCAGTTCTTC. It specifies CSASAGNEQFF.